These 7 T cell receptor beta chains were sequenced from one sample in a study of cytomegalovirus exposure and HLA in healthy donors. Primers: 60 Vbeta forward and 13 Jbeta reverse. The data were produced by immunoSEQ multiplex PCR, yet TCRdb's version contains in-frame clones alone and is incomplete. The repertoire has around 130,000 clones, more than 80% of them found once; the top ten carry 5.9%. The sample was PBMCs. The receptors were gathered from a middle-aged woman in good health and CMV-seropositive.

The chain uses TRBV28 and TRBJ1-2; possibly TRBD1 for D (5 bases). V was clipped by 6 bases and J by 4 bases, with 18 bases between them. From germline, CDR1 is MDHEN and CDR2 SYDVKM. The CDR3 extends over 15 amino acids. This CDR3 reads CASSIRQLSSYGYTF. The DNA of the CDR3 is TGTGCCAGCAGCATCCGACAGCTGTCCTCCTATGGCTACACCTTC.

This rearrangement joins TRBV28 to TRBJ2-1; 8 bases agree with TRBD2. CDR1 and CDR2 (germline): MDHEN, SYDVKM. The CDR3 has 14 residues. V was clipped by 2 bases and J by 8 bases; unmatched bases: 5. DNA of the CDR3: TGTGCCAGCAGTTTAGGGGGACTAGTCTATGAGCAGTTCTTC. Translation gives CASSLGGLVYEQFF.

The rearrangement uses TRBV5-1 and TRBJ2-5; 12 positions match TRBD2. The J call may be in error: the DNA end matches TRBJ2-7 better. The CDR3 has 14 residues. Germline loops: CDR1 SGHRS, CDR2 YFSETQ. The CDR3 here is CASSTSGGRYEQYF. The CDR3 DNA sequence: TGCGCCAGCAGCACTAGCGGGGGGAGATACGAGCAGTACTTC.

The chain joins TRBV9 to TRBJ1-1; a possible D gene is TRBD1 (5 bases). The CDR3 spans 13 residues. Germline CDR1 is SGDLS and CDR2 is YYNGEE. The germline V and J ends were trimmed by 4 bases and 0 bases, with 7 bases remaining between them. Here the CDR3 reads CASSQGLNTEAFF. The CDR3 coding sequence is TGTGCCAGCAGCCAGGGCCTGAACACTGAAGCTTTCTTT.

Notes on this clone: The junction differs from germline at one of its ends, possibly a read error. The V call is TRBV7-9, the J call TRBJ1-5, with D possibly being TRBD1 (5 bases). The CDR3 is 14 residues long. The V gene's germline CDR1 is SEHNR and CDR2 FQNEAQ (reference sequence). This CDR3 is CSSSQGQGWQPQHF. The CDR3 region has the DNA TGTTCCAGCAGCCAGGGCCAGGGTTGGCAGCCCCAGCATTTT.

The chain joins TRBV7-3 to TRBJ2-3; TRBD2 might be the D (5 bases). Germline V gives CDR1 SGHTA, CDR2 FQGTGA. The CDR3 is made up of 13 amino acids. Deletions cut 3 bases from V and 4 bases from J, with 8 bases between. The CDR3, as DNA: TGTGCCAGCAGCTTCGCGGGCGCAGATACGCAGTATTTT. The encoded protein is CASSFAGADTQYF.

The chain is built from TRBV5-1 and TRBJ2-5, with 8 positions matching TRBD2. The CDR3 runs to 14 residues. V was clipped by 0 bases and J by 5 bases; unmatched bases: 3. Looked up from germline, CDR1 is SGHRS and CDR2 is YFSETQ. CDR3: CASSLDGREETQYF. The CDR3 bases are TGCGCCAGCAGCTTGGACGGGAGGGAGGAGACCCAGTACTTC.